Many counts were recorded for the clone carrying this T cell receptor (beta chain). Its specificity is unknown. This entry is derived from a study of regulatory T cells in long-lasting Graves disease. Germline V gene sequence: CDR1 DFQATT, CDR2 SNEGSKA (reference sequence). The length of the CDR3 is 15 residues. Trimming cost V 1 base and J 0 bases, with 12 bases left between them. The time point here: newly diagnosed GD, antithyroid drugs for less than 3 months. PBMC-derived RNA was used for the TCR library. Investigators prepared the TCR beta libraries by applying iRepertoire HTBI primers and Arm-PCR of CDR3 regions. TCRdb called the multiplex PCR reads again in MiXCR, with one record for every CDR3 protein. Among approximately 470,000 distinct CDR3 sequences listed, around 15% were seen once. Findings of the study overall: Relative to new patients (roughly 980), persistent patients exhibited greater sharing of public clonotypes (around 2,800).

These data were also reused for a study on T cells in Graves' hyperthyroidism and ophthalmopathy.

This receptor was taken from a man aged 40-49 years with Graves disease. Sequencing used peripheral blood mononuclear cells (PBMCs), obtained at new diagnosis, from a patient treated with antithyroid drugs. J is TRBJ1-1 and V is TRBV20-1; a possible D gene is TRBD1 (5 bases). CDR3 nucleotides: TGCAGTGCTAGAGGTGGGGGACGGGTGAACACTGAAGCTTTCTTT. Amino acids: CSARGGGRVNTEAFF.